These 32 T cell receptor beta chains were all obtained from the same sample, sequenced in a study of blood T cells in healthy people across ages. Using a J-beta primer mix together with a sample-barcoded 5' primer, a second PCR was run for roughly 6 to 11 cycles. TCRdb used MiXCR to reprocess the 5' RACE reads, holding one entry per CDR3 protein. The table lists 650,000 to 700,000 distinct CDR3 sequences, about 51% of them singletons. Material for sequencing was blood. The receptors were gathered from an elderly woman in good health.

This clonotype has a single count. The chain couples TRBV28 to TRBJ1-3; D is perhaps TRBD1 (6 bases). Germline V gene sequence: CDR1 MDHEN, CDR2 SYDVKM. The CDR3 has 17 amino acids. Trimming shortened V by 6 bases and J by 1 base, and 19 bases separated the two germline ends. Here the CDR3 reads CASSQRRGGQSGNTIYF. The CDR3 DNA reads TGTGCCAGCAGCCAACGGCGGGGGGGCCAATCTGGAAACACCATATATTTT.

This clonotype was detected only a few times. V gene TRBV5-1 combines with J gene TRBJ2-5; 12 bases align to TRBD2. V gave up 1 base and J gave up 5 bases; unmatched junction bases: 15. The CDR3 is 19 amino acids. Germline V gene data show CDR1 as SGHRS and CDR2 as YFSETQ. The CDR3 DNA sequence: TGCGCCAGCAGCTTGCCCTTCTCGGGACTAGCGGGTCAGGGGGAGACCCAGTACTTC. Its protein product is CASSLPFSGLAGQGETQYF.

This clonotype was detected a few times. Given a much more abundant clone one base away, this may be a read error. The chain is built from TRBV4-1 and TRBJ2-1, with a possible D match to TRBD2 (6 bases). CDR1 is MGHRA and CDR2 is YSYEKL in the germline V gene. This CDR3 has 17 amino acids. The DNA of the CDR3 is TGCGCCAGCGGCCAAGCGGCGGGGTCAAGATCCTACAATGAGCAGTTCTTC. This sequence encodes CASGQAAGSRSYNEQFF.

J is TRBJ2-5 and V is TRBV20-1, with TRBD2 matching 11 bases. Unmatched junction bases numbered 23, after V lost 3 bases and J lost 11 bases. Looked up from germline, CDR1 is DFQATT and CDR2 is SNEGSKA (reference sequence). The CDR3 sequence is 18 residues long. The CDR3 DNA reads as TGCAGTGCTAGGGGTGAGGGACTAGCGGAAGTCCGCTCTAGGGAGCAGTACTTC. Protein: CSARGEGLAEVRSREQYF.

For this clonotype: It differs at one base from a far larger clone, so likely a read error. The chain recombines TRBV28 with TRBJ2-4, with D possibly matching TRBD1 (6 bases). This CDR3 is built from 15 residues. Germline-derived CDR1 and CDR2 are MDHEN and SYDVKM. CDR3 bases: TGTGCCGGCAGTTTGGGGACACTAGCCAAAAACATTCAGTACTTC. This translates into CAGSLGTLAKNIQYF.

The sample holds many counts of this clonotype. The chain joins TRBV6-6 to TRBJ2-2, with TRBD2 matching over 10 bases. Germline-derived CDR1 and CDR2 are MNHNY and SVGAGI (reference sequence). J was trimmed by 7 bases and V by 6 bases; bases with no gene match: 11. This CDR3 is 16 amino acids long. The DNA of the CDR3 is TGTGCCAGCAGATCAAGCGGGGGGGCTTTAAACGGGGAGCTGTTTTTT. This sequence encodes CASRSSGGALNGELFF.

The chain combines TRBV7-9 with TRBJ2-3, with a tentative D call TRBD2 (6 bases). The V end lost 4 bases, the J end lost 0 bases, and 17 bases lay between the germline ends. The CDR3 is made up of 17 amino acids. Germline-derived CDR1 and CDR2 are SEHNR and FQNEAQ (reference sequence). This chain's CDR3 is CASSWGGESISTDTQYF. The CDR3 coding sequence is TGTGCCAGCAGCTGGGGAGGAGAAAGCATCAGCACAGATACGCAGTATTTT.

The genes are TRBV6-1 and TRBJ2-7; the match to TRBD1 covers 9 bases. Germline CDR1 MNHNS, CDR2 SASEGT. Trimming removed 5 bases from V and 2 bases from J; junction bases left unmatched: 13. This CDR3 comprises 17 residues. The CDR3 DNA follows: TGTGCCAGCAGTACCCGGGGGACAGGGTCTTTCGCCTACGAGCAGTACTTC. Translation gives CASSTRGTGSFAYEQYF.

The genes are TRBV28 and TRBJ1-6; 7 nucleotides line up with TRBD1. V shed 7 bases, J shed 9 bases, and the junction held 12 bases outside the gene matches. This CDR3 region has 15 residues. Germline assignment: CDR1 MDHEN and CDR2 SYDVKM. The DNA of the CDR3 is TGTGCCAGCACCCAGATACAGGGGAGCAGTTCACCCCTCCACTTT. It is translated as CASTQIQGSSSPLHF.

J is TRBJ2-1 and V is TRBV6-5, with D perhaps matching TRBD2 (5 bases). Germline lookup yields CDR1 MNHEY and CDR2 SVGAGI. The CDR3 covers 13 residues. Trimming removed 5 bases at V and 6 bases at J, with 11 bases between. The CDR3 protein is CASSPTTSNEQFF. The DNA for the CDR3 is TGTGCCAGCAGTCCAACCACTAGCAATGAGCAGTTCTTC.

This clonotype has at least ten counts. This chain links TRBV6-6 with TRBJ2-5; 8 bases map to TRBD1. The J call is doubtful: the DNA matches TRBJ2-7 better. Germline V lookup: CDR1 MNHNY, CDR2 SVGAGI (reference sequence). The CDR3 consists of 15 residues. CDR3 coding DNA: TGTGCCAGCAGTTACCTCTCGCAGGGGGCGTTCGAGCAGTACTTC. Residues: CASSYLSQGAFEQYF.

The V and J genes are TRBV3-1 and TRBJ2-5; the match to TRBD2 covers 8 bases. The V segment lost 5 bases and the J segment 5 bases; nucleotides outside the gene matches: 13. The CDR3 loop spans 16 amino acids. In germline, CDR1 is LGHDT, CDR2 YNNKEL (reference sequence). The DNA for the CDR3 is TGTGCCAGCAGCTTGGGAATAGCGGGGCTCCGGGAGACCCAGTACTTC. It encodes CASSLGIAGLRETQYF.

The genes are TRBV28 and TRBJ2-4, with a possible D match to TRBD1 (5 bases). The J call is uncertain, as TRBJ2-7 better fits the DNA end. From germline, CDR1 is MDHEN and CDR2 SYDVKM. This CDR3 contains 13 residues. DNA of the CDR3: TGTGCCAGCTTAAACCCGACAGTTTACGAGCAGTACTTC. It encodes CASLNPTVYEQYF.

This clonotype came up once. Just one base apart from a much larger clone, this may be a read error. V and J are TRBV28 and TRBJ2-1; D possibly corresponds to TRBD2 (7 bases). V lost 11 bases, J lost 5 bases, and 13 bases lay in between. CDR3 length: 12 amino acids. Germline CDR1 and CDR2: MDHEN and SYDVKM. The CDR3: CAVAGADNEQFF. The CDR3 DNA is TGTGCCGTTGCGGGGGCCGACAATGAGCAGTTCTTC.

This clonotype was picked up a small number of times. The CDR3 spells CASSPWTGGSYNEQFF. The CDR3 DNA reads as TGTGCCAGCAGCCCCTGGACAGGCGGATCTTACAATGAGCAGTTCTTC. V is TRBV11-2 and J is TRBJ2-1, with TRBD1 matching over 7 bases. The CDR3 has 16 amino acids. CDR1 and CDR2 from the germline V gene are SGHAT and FQNNGV. Germline trimming cut 5 bases from V and 4 bases from J; bases unmatched to any gene: 11. Complete variable domain (other parts from reference TRBV11-2 and TRBJ2-1): EAGVAQSPRYKIIEKRQSVAFWCNPISGHATLYWYQQILGQGPKLLIQFQNNGVVDDSQLPKDRFSAERLKGVDSTLKIQPAKLEDSAVYLCASSPWTGGSYNEQFFGPGTRLTVL.

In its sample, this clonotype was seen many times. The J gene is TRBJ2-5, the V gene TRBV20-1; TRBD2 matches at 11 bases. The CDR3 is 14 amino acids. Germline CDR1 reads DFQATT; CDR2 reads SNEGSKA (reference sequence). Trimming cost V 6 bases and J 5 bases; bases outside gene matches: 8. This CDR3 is CSARLAGTLETQYF. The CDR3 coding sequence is TGCAGTGCCAGACTAGCGGGAACCTTGGAGACCCAGTACTTC.

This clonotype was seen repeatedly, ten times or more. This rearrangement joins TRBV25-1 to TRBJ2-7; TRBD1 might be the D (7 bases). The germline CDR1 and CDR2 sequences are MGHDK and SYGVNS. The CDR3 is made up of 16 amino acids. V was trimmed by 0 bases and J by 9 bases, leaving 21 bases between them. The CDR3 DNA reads TGTGCCAGCAGTGAATATAAGACAGGGAGGAGGGAGGCGCAGTACTTC. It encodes CASSEYKTGRREAQYF.

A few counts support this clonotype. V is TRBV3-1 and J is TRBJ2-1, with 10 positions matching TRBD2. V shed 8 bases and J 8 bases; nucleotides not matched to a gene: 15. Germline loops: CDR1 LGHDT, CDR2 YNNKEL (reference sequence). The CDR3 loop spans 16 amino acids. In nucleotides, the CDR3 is TGTGCCAGCGCGGCCCGTTTGCTAGCGGGAGTCCATGAGCAGTTCTTC. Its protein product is CASAARLLAGVHEQFF.

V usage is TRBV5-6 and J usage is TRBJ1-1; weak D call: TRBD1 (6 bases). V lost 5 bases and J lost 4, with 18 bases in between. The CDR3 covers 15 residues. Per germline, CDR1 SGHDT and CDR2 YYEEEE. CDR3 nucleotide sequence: TGTGCCAGCAGAACTGATGGGGGCTGGAGCACTGAAGCTTTCTTT. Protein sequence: CASRTDGGWSTEAFF. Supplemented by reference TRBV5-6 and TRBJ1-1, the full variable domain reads DAGVTQSPTHLIKTRGQQVTLRCSPKSGHDTVSWYQQALGQGPQFIFQYYEEEERQRGNFPDRFSGHQFPNYSSELNVNALLLGDSALYLCASRTDGGWSTEAFFGQGTRLTVV.

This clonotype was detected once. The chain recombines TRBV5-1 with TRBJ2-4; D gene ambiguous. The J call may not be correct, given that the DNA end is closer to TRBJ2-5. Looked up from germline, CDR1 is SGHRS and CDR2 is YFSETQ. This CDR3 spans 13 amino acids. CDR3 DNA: TGCGCCAGCAGCCCGGACGGGCAAGAGACCCAGTACTTC. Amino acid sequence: CASSPDGQETQYF.

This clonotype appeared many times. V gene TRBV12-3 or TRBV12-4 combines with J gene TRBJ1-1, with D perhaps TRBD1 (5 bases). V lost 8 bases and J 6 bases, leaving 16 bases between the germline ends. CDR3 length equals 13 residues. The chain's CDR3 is CASGQGLYAEAFF. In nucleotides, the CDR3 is TGTGCCAGCGGCCAGGGATTATACGCTGAAGCTTTCTTT.

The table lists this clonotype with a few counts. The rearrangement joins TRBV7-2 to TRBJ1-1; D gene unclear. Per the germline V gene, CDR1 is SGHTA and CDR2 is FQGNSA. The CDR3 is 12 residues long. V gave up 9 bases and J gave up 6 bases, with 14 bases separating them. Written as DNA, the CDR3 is TGTGCCAGTATATATGACACGGCTGAAGCTTTCTTT. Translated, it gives CASIYDTAEAFF.

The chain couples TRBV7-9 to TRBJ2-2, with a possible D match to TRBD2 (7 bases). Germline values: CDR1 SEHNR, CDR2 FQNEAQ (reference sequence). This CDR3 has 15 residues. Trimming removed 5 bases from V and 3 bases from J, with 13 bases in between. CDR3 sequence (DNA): TGTGCCAGCAGCCCCCGGGGGGCGCACACCGGGGAGCTGTTTTTT. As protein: CASSPRGAHTGELFF.

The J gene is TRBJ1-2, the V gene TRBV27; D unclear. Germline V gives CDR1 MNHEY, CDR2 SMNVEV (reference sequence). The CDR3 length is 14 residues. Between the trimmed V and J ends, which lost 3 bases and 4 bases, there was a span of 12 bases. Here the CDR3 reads CASSFKWGGYGYTF. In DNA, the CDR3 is TGTGCCAGCAGTTTCAAATGGGGAGGCTATGGCTACACCTTC.

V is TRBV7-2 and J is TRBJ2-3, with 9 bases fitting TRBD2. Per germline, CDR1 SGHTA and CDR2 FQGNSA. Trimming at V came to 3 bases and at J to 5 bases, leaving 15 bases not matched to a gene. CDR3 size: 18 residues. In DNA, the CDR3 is TGTGCCAGCAGCTTGGGGAAGGGGCTAGCGGGGCCGGTAGATACGCAGTATTTT. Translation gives CASSLGKGLAGPVDTQYF. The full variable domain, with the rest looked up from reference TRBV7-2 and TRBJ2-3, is GAGVSQSPSNKVTEKGKDVELRCDPISGHTALYWYRQSLGQGLEFLIYFQGNSAPDKSGLPSDRFSAERTGGSVSTLTIQRTQQEDSAVYLCASSLGKGLAGPVDTQYFGPGTRLTVL.

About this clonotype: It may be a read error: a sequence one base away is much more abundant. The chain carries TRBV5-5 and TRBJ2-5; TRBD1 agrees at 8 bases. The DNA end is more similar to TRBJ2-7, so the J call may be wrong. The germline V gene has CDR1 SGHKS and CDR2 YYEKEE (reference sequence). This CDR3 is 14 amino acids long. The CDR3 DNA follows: TGTGCCAGCAGTTACCGGGACAGGACAACCGAGCAGTACTTC. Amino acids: CASSYRDRTTEQYF.

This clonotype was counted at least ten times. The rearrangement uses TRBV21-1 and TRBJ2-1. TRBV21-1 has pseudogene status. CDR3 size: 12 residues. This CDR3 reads CASRSFGNEQFF. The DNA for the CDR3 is TGTGCCAGCAGGTCCTTTGGTAATGAGCAGTTCTTC.

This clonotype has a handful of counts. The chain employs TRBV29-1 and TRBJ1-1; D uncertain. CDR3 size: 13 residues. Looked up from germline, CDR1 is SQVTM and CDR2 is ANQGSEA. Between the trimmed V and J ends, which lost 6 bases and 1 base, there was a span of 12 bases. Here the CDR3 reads CSVDTTENTEAFF. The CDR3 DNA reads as TGCAGCGTAGATACGACGGAGAACACTGAAGCTTTCTTT.

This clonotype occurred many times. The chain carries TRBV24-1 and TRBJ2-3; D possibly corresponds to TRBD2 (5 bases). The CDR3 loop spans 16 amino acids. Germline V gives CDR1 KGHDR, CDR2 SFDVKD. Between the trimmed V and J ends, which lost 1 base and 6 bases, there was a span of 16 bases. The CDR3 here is CATSDFSDGNRDTQYF. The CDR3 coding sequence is TGTGCCACCAGTGATTTTTCGGACGGGAACCGGGATACGCAGTATTTT.

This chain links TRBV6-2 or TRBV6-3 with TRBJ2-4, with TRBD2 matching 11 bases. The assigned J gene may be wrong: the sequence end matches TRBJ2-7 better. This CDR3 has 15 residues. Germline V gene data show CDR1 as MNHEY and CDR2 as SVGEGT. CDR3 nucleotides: TGTGCCAGCAGTCACGGACTAGCGGGCTTCAACGAGCAGTACTTC. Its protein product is CASSHGLAGFNEQYF.

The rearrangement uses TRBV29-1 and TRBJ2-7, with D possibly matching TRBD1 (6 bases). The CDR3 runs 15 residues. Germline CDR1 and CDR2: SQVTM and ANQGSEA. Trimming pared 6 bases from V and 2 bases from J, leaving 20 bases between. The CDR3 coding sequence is TGCAGCGTCGGATTTCTAGGGGGAGCCCCCTACGAGCAGTACTTC. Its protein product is CSVGFLGGAPYEQYF.

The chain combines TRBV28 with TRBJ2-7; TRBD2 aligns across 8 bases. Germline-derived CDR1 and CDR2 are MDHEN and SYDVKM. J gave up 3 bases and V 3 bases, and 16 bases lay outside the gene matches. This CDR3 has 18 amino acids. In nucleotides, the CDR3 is TGTGCCAGCAGTTTCAATGCGGGGGGCCGGCCTGTGGACTACGAGCAGTACTTC. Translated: CASSFNAGGRPVDYEQYF.